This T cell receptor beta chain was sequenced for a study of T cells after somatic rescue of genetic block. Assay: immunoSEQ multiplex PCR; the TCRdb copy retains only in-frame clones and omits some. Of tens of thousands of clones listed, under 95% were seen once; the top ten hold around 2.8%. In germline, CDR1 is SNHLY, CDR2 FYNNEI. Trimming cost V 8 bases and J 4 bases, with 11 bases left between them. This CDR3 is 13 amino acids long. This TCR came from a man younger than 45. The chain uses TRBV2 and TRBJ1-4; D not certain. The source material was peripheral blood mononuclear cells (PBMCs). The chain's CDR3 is CASEGGINEKLFF. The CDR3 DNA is TGTGCCAGCGAGGGAGGGATTAATGAAAAACTGTTTTTT. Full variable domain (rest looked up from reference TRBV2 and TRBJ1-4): EPEVTQTPSHQVTQMGQEVILRCVPISNHLYFYWYRQILGQKVEFLVSFYNNEISEKSEIFDDQFSVERPDGSNFTLKIRSTKLEDSAMYFCASEGGINEKLFFGSGTQLSVL.